This T cell receptor (beta chain) stems from a study of breast tumors, draining lymph nodes, adjacent tissues (dated by TCRdb to about 2016). Regarding the complete study: The study compared TCR beta repertoires across tumor, adjacent nontumor tissue and axillary lymph nodes from breast cancer patients. The study aimed to assess the relationships and possible T-cell exchange between tumor, surrounding tissue and draining lymph node repertoires in human breast cancer.

With regard to this clonotype: Its antigen target is currently unknown. Base quality data are lacking; no much larger clone is found one base away.

Measured from the cysteine to the phenylalanine, the CDR3 is 15 residues long. Kept here is only the CDR3 DNA, which spans 45 bases and is read in frame from base 1. V loses 0 bases at its end and J loses 4 bases; junction bases beyond the gene matches: 5. The germline V gene (reference sequence) sets CDR1 to LGHDT and CDR2 to YNNKEL. TCRdb records Illumina HiSeq 2000 as the sequencer. Multiplex PCR amplification was used to build the TCR beta chain libraries. High-throughput sequencing was used to analyze the amplified TCR beta chain products. The raw public reads went through TCRdb reprocessing: fastp at Q25, MiXCR clone calling, in-frame beta chains kept. Rows merge per CDR3 protein into single entries with the most common DNA and genes. For this sample there are approximately 8,000 distinct CDR3 sequences; around 80% appear just once. The ten largest clones take up under 50% of the sample. The adjacent samples were made up of nontumor breast tissue that surrounded the tumor.

Overall study results and their limits: Tumor T-cell repertoires showed less diversity than lymph node repertoires and more diversity than nontumor tissue repertoires, and tumor T-cell repertoires showed preferential V and J gene usage. The similarity between tumor and nontumor tissue repertoires was significantly greater in luminal-like breast cancer than in basal-like breast cancer. Rather than being directly demonstrated, the conclusion that tumor T cells originate in lymph nodes was presented as consistent with a hypothesis. The data were considered consistent with the idea that most tumor T cells come from the lymph node and then expand in tumor tissue.

The chain is encoded by TRBV3-1 joined to TRBJ2-5; 7 bases in the junction line up with TRBD1. The receptor was isolated from a female donor with breast cancer. Some clones in this sample may be carry-over from other donors' samples. Sequenced sample: tumor-adjacent breast tissue. The DNA is TGTGCCAGCAGCCAAGATCTGAACAGGGGAGAGACCCAGTACTTC. This codes for CASSQDLNRGETQYF.